The rows below give T cell receptor beta chains drawn from one sample of a study of OX40 agonist ivuxolimab in advanced cancers. Profiled with immunoSEQ multiplex PCR; TCRdb holds only in-frame clones, not every one. In the table there are tens of thousands of clones, nearly 90% of which are singletons. Sequenced here: CD4+ or CD8+ T cells sorted from blood, sampled in a trial of the OX40 agonist ivuxolimab. The receptors here all came from an adult with an advanced solid tumor such as melanoma, head and neck, liver or kidney cancer. Both conserved end residues are part of each CDR3.

CASSRGQNNEQFF	TRBJ2-1	13	TRBV7-9
CASSLSSYNSPLHF	TRBJ1-6	14	TRBV7-3
CASSQEGALREQYF	TRBJ2-7	14	TRBV5-1
CASSRTGFDEQFF	TRBJ2-1	13	TRBV7-9
CASSLGTAGGYTF	TRBJ1-2	13	TRBV6-1
CSVQGLGETQYF	TRBJ2-5	12	TRBV29-1
CASSSGRRYEQYF	TRBJ2-7	13	TRBV5-4
CASSRDRRPNTGELFF	TRBJ2-2	16	TRBV28
CASRHLQGAVTDTQYF	TRBJ2-3	16	TRBV11-3
CASSRGQGSETQYF	TRBJ2-5	14	TRBV4-1
CASSRDRGYEQYF	TRBJ2-7	13	TRBV28
CAWSYASGNQPQHF	TRBJ1-5	14	TRBV30
CASSVRAGGNQETQYF	TRBJ2-5	16	TRBV2